Detailed here is one T cell receptor beta chain. What antigen it recognizes has not been identified. No qualities accompany the bases; no much larger clone lies one base away. These data come from a study of control samples from healthy donors and cancer patients (dated by TCRdb to 2020 to 2022). The library was obtained by the immunoSEQ multiplex PCR assay. This is the immuneACCESS table as TCRdb keeps it, with only in-frame sequences that have V and J called. A part of the clones is gone; compared with another copy, unresolved V genes explain less than half, and the rest is unexplained. This sample comprises 170,000 or so clones, around 94% of them detected only once. The ten largest make up roughly 1.5% of the sample. CDR3 length: 17 amino acids, cysteine to phenylalanine. Only CDR3 DNA is held: 51 bases, read in frame from base 1. The junction shows trimming of 6 bases on V and 5 bases on J, plus 25 bases between the germline ends. From a lookup of the germline V gene, CDR1 and CDR2 are SGHDT and YYEEEE.

The V gene is TRBV5-6 and the J gene is TRBJ2-3; a tentative D match to TRBD2 spans 7 bases. The receptor comes from a man aged 30-40 years in good health. The sequenced material came from blood. The CDR3 reads CASTLGWAGARRDTQYF. The DNA sequence is TGTGCCAGCACCCTGGGGTGGGCGGGGGCTAGGAGAGATACGCAGTATTTT.